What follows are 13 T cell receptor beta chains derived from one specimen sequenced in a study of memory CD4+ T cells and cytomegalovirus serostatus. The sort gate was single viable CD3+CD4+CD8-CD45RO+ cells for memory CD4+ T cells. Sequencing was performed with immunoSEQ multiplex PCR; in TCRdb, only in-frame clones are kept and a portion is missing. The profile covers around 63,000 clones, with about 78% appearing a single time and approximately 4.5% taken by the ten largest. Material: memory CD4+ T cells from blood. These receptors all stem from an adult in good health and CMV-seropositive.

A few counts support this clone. The CDR3: CASTPREGRGQPQHF. The CDR3 DNA reads as TGTGCCAGCACCCCGCGTGAGGGCAGGGGCCAGCCCCAGCATTTT. The V call is TRBV6-1, the J call TRBJ1-5; D may be TRBD1 (6 bases). Germline CDR1 MNHNS, CDR2 SASEGT. V dropped 7 bases and J dropped 7 bases, with 20 bases sitting between them. The CDR3 extends over 15 amino acids.

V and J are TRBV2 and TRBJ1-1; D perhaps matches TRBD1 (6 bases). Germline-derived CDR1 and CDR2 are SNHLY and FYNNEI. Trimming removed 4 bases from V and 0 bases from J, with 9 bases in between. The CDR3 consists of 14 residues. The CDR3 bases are TGTGCCAGCAGTGGGGGACAAATGAACACTGAAGCTTTCTTT. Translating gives CASSGGQMNTEAFF.

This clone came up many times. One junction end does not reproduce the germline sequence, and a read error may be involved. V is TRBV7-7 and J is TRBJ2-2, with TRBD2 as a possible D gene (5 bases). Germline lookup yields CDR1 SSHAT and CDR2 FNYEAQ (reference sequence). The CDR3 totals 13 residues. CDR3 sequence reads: CASSLEGTGELFF. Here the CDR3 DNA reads TGTGCTAGCAGCTTAGAGGGTACCGGGGAGCTGTTTTTT.

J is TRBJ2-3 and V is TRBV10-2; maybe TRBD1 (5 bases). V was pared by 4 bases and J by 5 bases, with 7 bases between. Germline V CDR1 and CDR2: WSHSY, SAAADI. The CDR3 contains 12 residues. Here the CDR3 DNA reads TGCGCCAGCAGTGTCCAGGGAGATACGCAGTATTTT. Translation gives CASSVQGDTQYF.

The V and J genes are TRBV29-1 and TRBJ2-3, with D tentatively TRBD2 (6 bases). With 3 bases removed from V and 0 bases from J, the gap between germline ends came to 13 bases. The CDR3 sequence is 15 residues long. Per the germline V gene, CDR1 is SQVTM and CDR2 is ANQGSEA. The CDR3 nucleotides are TGCAGCGTTGACAAGCCGGGACTCAGCACAGATACGCAGTATTTT. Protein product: CSVDKPGLSTDTQYF.

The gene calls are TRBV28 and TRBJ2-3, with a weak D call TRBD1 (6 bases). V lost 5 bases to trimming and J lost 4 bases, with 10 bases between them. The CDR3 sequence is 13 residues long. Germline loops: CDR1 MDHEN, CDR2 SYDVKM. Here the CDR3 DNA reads TGTGCCAGCAGTACAGGGTGGGCAGATACGCAGTATTTT. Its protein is CASSTGWADTQYF.

CDR3 loop: CASSLGRGGYEQYF. CDR3 DNA: TGTGCCAGCAGCTTAGGCAGGGGTGGTTACGAGCAGTACTTC. This chain joins TRBV11-1 and TRBJ2-7; D may be TRBD1 (6 bases). Germline loops: CDR1 SGHAT, CDR2 FQDESV (reference sequence). V gave up 1 base and J gave up 4 bases, with 11 bases separating them. CDR3 size: 14 residues.

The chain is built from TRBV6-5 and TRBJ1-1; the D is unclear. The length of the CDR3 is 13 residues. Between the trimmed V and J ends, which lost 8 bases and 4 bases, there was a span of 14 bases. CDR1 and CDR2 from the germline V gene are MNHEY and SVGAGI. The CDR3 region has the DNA TGTGCCAGCCGATTCAATCTTTTCACTGAAGCTTTCTTT. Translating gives CASRFNLFTEAFF.

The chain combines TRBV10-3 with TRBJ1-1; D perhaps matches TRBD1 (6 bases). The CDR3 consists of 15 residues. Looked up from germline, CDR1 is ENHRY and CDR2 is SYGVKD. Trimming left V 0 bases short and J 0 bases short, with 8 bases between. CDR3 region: CAISESAGVNTEAFF. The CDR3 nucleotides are TGTGCCATCAGTGAGTCGGCAGGGGTGAACACTGAAGCTTTCTTT.

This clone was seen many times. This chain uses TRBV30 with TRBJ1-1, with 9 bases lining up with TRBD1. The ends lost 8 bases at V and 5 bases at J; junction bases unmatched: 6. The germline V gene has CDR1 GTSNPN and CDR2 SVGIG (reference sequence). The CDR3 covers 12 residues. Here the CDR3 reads CAGDRDGTEAFF. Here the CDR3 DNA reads TGTGCCGGGGACAGGGACGGGACTGAAGCTTTCTTT.

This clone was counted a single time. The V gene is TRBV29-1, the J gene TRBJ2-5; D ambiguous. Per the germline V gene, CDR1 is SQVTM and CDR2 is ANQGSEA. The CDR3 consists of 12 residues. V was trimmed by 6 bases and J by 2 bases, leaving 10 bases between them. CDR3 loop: CSVHQDQETQYF. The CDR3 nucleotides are TGCAGCGTACACCAGGATCAAGAGACCCAGTACTTC.

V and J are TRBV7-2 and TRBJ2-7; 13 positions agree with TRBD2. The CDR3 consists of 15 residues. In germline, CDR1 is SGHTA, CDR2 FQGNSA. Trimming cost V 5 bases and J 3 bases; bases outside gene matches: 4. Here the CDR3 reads CASSLGTSGVYEQYF. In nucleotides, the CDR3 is TGTGCCAGCAGCCTAGGGACTAGCGGGGTCTACGAGCAGTACTTC.

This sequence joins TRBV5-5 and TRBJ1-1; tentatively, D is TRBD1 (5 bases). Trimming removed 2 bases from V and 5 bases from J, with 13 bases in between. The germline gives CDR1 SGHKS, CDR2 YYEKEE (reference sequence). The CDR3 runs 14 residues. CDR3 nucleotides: TGTGCCAGCAGCTTTGGCAGGGATCAAACTGAAGCTTTCTTT. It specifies CASSFGRDQTEAFF.